This T cell receptor (beta chain) came from a study of T-cell reconstitution after alpha-beta-depleted transplantation in children. As it was prepared, the TCRbeta library received unique molecular identifiers. TCRdb re-called the PCR reads through MiXCR, storing one row per CDR3 protein. The sample lists about 690,000 distinct CDR3 sequences; approximately 15% were seen once. Here the sequenced sample was PBMCs from the stem cell graft donor, taken from the stem cell graft. The receptor was isolated from a human donor who donated a stem cell graft to a child with acute myeloid leukemia.

The CDR3: CASSLDVDNEQFF. The CDR3 nucleotides read TGTGCCAGCAGCCTAGACGTTGACAATGAGCAGTTCTTC. This chain uses TRBV7-9 with TRBJ2-1; D call uncertain. Trimming cost V 5 bases and J 5 bases, with 10 bases left between them. The length of the CDR3 is 13 residues. Germline CDR1 SEHNR, CDR2 FQNEAQ (reference sequence).